This T cell receptor beta chain was captured in a study of vaccination effects on CD4 cells after COVID-19. Overall study results and limits: Pronounced clonal contraction occurred in clones induced by infection and by vaccine late after vaccination.

Germline lookup yields CDR1 MNHEY and CDR2 SVGAGI. The J segment lost 0 bases and the V segment lost 6 bases, leaving 5 bases of the junction unmatched. The length of the CDR3 is 15 residues. As for this clone: Its target is not known.

The culture ran for approximately 10 days before CD4+ T cells were isolated. The individual was infected with SARS-CoV-2 between March and December 2020, as confirmed by PCR. Each person got two doses of an mRNA SARS-CoV-2 vaccine, BNT162b2 or mRNA-1273. TCRdb keeps only in-frame clones here, not all; method: immunoSEQ multiplex PCR. The sample yields about 50,000 clones, over 60% seen once. V and J are TRBV6-5 and TRBJ2-1, with 7 bases matching TRBD1. Sample: CD4+ T cells from PBMCs cultured without peptide, taken after COVID-19 vaccination. This clonotype was obtained from a human donor who had a prior SARS-CoV-2 infection. As DNA, the CDR3 is TGTGCCAGCAGGAAGACAGGGAGCTCCTACAATGAGCAGTTCTTC. Its protein is CASRKTGSSYNEQFF.